This TCR beta chain was identified in a study of CD8+CD57+ T cells in acquired aplastic anemia. Study context: The mean DNA yield obtained from sorted CD4+ and CD8+ cells came to 3 to 3.5 ug.

Genomic DNA, the template, was used for profiling of the TCR beta VDJ and CDR3. From the reads, TCRdb called clonotypes with MiXCR, one entry per CDR3 protein. The table includes fewer than 250,000 distinct CDR3 sequences, around 43% detected once. By flow cytometry, patients selected for sequencing had shown an expansion of CD8+CD57+ cells. The sequenced sample consisted of sorted CD4+, CD8+, or CD8+CD57+ T cells (not recorded which) from PBMCs. The TCR originated in a human donor with aplastic anemia.

As DNA, the CDR3 is TGCAGTGCTAACCGGGACACAAACTATGGCTACACCTTC. Translated: CSANRDTNYGYTF. The chain has TRBV20-1 and TRBJ1-2; weak D call: TRBD1 (6 bases). CDR3 length equals 13 residues. The V end lost 4 bases, the J end lost 2 bases, and 11 bases lay between the germline ends. CDR1 is DFQATT and CDR2 is SNEGSKA in the germline V gene (reference sequence).